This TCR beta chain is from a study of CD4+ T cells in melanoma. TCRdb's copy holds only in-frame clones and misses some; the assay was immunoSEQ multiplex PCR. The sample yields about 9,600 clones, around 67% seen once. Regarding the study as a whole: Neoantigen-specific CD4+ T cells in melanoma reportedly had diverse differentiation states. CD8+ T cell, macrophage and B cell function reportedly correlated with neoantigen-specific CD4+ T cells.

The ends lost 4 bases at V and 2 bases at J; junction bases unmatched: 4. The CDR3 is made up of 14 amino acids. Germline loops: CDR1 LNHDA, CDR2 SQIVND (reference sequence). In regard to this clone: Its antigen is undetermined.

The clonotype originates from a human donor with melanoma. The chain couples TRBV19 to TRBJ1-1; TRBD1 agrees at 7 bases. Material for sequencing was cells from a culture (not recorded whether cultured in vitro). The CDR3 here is CASSTGQANTEAFF. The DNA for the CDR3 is TGTGCCAGTAGTACCGGACAGGCCAACACTGAAGCTTTCTTT. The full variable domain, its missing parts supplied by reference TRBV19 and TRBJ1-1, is DGGITQSPKYLFRKEGQNVTLSCEQNLNHDAMYWYRQDPGQGLRLIYYSQIVNDFQKGDIAEGYSVSREKKESFPLTVTSAQKNPTAFYLCASSTGQANTEAFFGQGTRLTVV.